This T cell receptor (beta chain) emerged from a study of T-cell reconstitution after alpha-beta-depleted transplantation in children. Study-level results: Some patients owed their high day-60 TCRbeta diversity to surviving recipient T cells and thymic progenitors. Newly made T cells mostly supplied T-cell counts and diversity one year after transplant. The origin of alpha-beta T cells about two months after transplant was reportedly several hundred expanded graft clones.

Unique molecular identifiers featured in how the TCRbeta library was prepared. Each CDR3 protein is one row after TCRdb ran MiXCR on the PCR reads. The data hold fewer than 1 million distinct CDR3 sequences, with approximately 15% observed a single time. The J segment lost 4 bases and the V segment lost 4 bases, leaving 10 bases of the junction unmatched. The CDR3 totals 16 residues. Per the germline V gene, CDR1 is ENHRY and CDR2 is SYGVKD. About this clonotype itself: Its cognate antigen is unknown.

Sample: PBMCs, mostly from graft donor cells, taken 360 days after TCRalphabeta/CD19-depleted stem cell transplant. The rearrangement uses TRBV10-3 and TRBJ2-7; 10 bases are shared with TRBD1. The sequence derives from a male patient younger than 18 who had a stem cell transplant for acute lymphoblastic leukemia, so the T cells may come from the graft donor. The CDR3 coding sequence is TGTGCCATCAGTGTATTAGGGACAGGGGCAGTATACGAGCAGTACTTC. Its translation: CAISVLGTGAVYEQYF.